This is a list of T cell receptor beta chains from one sample in a study of blood T cell repertoires in COVID-19. TCRdb's copy holds only in-frame clones and misses some; the assay was immunoSEQ multiplex PCR. The sample records some 170,000 clones, approximately 85% being singletons. Sequencing was performed on PBMCs or T cells enriched from blood (not recorded which). The source of these receptors is a man aged 40-49 years who had recovered from COVID-19. CDR3s include the opening cysteine and the closing phenylalanine or tryptophan. Fields, in order: clone size, V gene, D gene, J gene, CDR3 protein, CDR3 DNA. A D gene is named only where the DNA matches it firmly. Only part of the rows carry a size: once, few, many, or a class if the clone is expanded.

few,TRBV3-1/TRBV3-2,NA,TRBJ2-7,CASTCEQYF,TGTGCCAGCACTTGCGAGCAGTACTTC
few,TRBV18,TRBD1,TRBJ2-2,CASSPGTGANTGELFF,TGTGCCAGCTCACCCGGGACAGGGGCGAACACCGGGGAGCTGTTTTTT
once,TRBV12-5,NA,TRBJ1-1,CASGLMSGGGGEAFF,TGTGCTAGTGGTTTGATGTCGGGGGGCGGTGGTGAAGCTTTCTTT
NA,TRBV9,TRBD2,TRBJ2-2,CASSVDQRGPTANTGELFF,TGTGCCAGCAGCGTAGATCAGCGGGGGCCTACCGCGAACACCGGGGAGCTGTTTTTT
NA,TRBV30,TRBD1,TRBJ1-1,CAGDRANTEAFF,TGTGCCGGGGACAGGGCGAACACTGAAGCTTTCTTT
NA,TRBV5-4,NA,TRBJ1-1,CASSLGPGGNTEAFF,TGTGCCAGCAGCTTGGGGCCCGGGGGGAACACTGAAGCTTTCTTT
NA,TRBV30,NA,TRBJ1-1,CAWSKSEVTEAFF,TGTGCCTGGAGTAAAAGTGAGGTCACTGAAGCTTTCTTT
NA,TRBV19,NA,TRBJ1-2,CASGSGGNYGYTF,TGTGCCAGCGGGTCGGGGGGTAACTATGGCTACACCTTC
NA,TRBV4-1,NA,TRBJ1-5,CASSQAPDQPQHF,TGCGCCAGCAGCCAAGCCCCCGATCAGCCCCAGCATTTT
once,TRBV28,TRBD1,TRBJ1-1,CATLRTGGIEAFF,TGTGCCACCCTACGGACAGGGGGCATTGAAGCTTTCTTT
NA,TRBV19,TRBD1,TRBJ2-2,CASSAWDSNTGELFF,TGTGCCAGTAGTGCCTGGGACAGTAACACCGGGGAGCTGTTTTTT
NA,TRBV9,NA,TRBJ1-1,CASSVLRENTEAFF,TGTGCCAGCAGCGTACTCAGGGAGAACACTGAAGCTTTCTTT
NA,TRBV19,TRBD1,TRBJ2-7,CASSTLTGGTGEQYF,TGTGCCAGTAGTACCCTGACAGGGGGCACCGGCGAGCAGTACTTC
NA,TRBV20-1,NA,TRBJ1-4,CSARPGEKLFF,TGCAGTGCTAGACCAGGTGAAAAACTGTTTTTT
NA,TRBV10-3,NA,TRBJ1-6,CATTTGNGNSPLHF,TGTGCCACCACTACAGGGAACGGTAATTCACCCCTCCACTTT
NA,TRBV3-1/TRBV3-2,NA,TRBJ1-1,CASSPEVGAGPSEAFF,TGTGCCAGCAGCCCTGAAGTTGGGGCAGGCCCATCAGAAGCTTTCTTT
NA,TRBV18,TRBD1,TRBJ1-2,CASSPGGVYGYTF,TGTGCCAGCTCCCCAGGGGGGGTGTATGGCTACACCTTC
NA,TRBV19,TRBD1,TRBJ1-5,CASSIDLDDRGHQPQHF,TGTGCCAGTAGTATAGATCTGGACGACAGGGGACATCAGCCCCAGCATTTT
NA,TRBV2,NA,TRBJ1-2,CASSQDSYGYTF,TGTGCCAGCAGTCAAGACAGCTATGGCTACACCTTC
NA,TRBV7-2,NA,TRBJ1-2,CASSEDTYGYTF,TGTGCCAGCAGCGAGGACACATATGGCTACACCTTC
NA,TRBV5-6,NA,TRBJ2-6,CASSRGANVLTF,TGTGCCAGCTCCCGGGGGGCCAACGTCCTGACTTTC
few,TRBV20-1,TRBD2,TRBJ2-1,CSASPSGSRSSYNEQFF,TGCAGTGCTAGTCCTAGCGGGAGCCGTAGCTCCTACAATGAGCAGTTCTTC
once,TRBV29-1,NA,TRBJ2-2,CSVDNGNTGELFF,TGCAGCGTTGACAACGGGAACACCGGGGAGCTGTTTTTT
NA,TRBV27,TRBD2,TRBJ2-7,CASSLWGGGYEQYF,TGTGCCAGCAGTTTATGGGGCGGGGGCTACGAGCAGTACTTC
NA,TRBV7-3,TRBD1,TRBJ1-6,CASSSGQGGNSPLHF,TGTGCCAGCAGCTCCGGACAGGGGGGCAATTCACCCCTCCACTTT
NA,TRBV19,NA,TRBJ1-4,CASSVQGFVKLFF,TGTGCCAGTAGTGTACAGGGTTTCGTAAAACTGTTTTTT
NA,TRBV7-6,TRBD1,TRBJ2-7,CASSLAAETGVPYEQYF,TGTGCCAGCAGCTTAGCGGCCGAGACAGGGGTCCCCTACGAGCAGTACTTC
NA,TRBV7-9,TRBD1,TRBJ1-1,CASSFDRGINTEAFF,TGTGCCAGCAGCTTTGACAGGGGAATAAACACTGAAGCTTTCTTT
once,TRBV19,TRBD1,TRBJ2-2,CASYRGENTGELFF,TGTGCCAGTTACAGGGGGGAAAACACCGGGGAGCTGTTTTTT
NA,TRBV12-3/TRBV12-4,NA,TRBJ1-4,CASRGGARGNDHF,TGTGCCAGTCGAGGGGGGGCTCGGGGCAACGATCATTTT
NA,TRBV3-1/TRBV3-2,TRBD2,TRBJ2-6,CASSDASGGANVLTF,TGTGCCAGCAGCGATGCTAGCGGCGGGGCCAACGTCCTGACTTTC
NA,TRBV29-1,TRBD2,TRBJ2-1,CSLAGSPYNEQFF,TGCAGCCTAGCGGGATCCCCCTACAATGAGCAGTTCTTC
NA,TRBV11-2,NA,TRBJ2-1,CASSFSPRDNEQFF,TGTGCCAGCAGCTTTAGTCCCAGGGACAATGAGCAGTTCTTC
NA,TRBV28,NA,TRBJ1-2,CASSQGTSSYGYTF,TGTGCCAGCAGCCAGGGGACCTCTTCCTATGGCTACACCTTC
NA,TRBV4-1,NA,TRBJ1-2,CASSFRDIDNYGYTF,TGCGCCAGCAGCTTCCGGGACATAGATAACTATGGCTACACCTTC
NA,TRBV20-1,NA,TRBJ2-7,CSANLRSEQYF,TGCAGTGCTAATCTCCGGTCCGAGCAGTACTTC
NA,TRBV4-1,NA,TRBJ1-4,CASSHLRDKEGMGKLFF,TGCGCCAGCAGCCACCTCCGGGACAAAGAGGGCATGGGAAAACTGTTTTTT
NA,TRBV5-1,NA,TRBJ2-7,CASSLSVGPYEQYF,TGCGCCAGCAGCTTGAGTGTTGGCCCCTACGAGCAGTACTTC
NA,TRBV2,NA,TRBJ2-4,CASRETLLSKNIQYF,TGTGCCAGCAGGGAGACTCTCCTATCCAAAAACATTCAGTACTTC
NA,TRBV9,NA,TRBJ2-2,CASSGDTTYTGELFF,TGTGCCAGCAGCGGCGACACCACGTACACCGGGGAGCTGTTTTTT
NA,TRBV6-5,TRBD1,TRBJ1-4,CASRGTGAFQKLFF,TGTGCCAGCAGGGGGACAGGAGCTTTTCAAAAACTGTTTTTT
NA,TRBV19,NA,TRBJ1-5,CASSIWGLSNQPQHF,TGTGCCAGTAGTATTTGGGGGCTGAGTAATCAGCCCCAGCATTTT
once,TRBV6-5,NA,TRBJ2-3,CASVEGTSTDTQYF,TGTGCCAGCGTCGAAGGGACTAGCACAGATACGCAGTATTTT
NA,TRBV9,TRBD1,TRBJ1-4,CASSAWTGGNTNEKLFF,TGTGCCAGCAGCGCCTGGACAGGGGGTAATACTAATGAAAAACTGTTTTTT
once,TRBV5-8,NA,TRBJ1-6,CASSFGGQANSPLHF,TGTGCCAGCAGCTTTGGCGGACAAGCAAATTCACCCCTCCACTTT
NA,TRBV5-1,NA,TRBJ2-3,CASSQSLGTDTQYF,TGCGCCAGCAGCCAGAGTCTAGGCACAGATACGCAGTATTTT
NA,TRBV11-3,NA,TRBJ2-2,CASSSRGQFGELFF,TGTGCCAGCAGCTCACGTGGACAGTTCGGGGAGCTGTTTTTT
NA,TRBV9,NA,TRBJ1-3,CASSEGGQRTNTIYF,TGTGCCAGCAGCGAGGGAGGGCAGAGAACAAACACCATATATTTT
NA,TRBV6-5,TRBD2,TRBJ2-1,CASSSGTSNEQFF,TGTGCCAGCAGTTCTGGGACTAGCAATGAGCAGTTCTTC
once,TRBV11-2,NA,TRBJ1-3,CASSFSGSSGNTIYF,TGTGCCAGCAGCTTTTCAGGGTCCTCCGGAAACACCATATATTTT
NA,TRBV24-1,NA,TRBJ1-5,CATSDSTRQISNQPQHF,TGTGCCACCAGTGACTCCACCCGACAGATTAGCAATCAGCCCCAGCATTTT
NA,TRBV7-8,NA,TRBJ2-5,CASSRDFYGTQYF,TGTGCCAGCAGCCGGGACTTTTACGGGACCCAGTACTTC
NA,TRBV9,NA,TRBJ2-2,CASSVEVRNTGELFF,TGTGCCAGCAGCGTAGAAGTTAGAAACACCGGGGAGCTGTTTTTT